Shown below are 23 T cell receptor beta chains from a single sample sequenced in a study of T-cell memory formation after mild COVID-19. Each CDR3 protein is one row after TCRdb ran MiXCR on the 5' RACE reads. The sample has tens of thousands of distinct CDR3 sequences; approximately 15% are singletons. Sequencing was done on a sample of PBMCs or a T cell subset sorted from them (not recorded which). These receptors came from an adult woman who had mild COVID-19 (a few samples of this study predate the infection). Cell type and time point are not known.

The chain joins TRBV27 to TRBJ1-6, with D possibly TRBD1 on 6 matching bases. Trimming stripped 4 bases from V and 4 bases from J, with 14 bases between. The CDR3 consists of 16 residues. The V gene's germline CDR1 is MNHEY and CDR2 SMNVEV (reference sequence). As DNA, the CDR3 is TGTGCCAGCAGTTCCCGGGGGGGCTCGTATAATTCACCCCTCCACTTT. Its protein is CASSSRGGSYNSPLHF.

V and J are TRBV7-2 and TRBJ2-5; the match to TRBD2 covers 10 bases. The CDR3 extends over 16 amino acids. V gave up 4 bases and J gave up 1 base; unmatched junction bases: 6. Per germline, CDR1 SGHTA and CDR2 FQGNSA. CDR3 in amino acids: CASSWGTSVTQETQYF. The CDR3 DNA reads as TGTGCCAGCAGCTGGGGGACTAGCGTCACCCAAGAGACCCAGTACTTC.

J is TRBJ1-1 and V is TRBV30, with D unresolved. The germline gives CDR1 GTSNPN, CDR2 SVGIG (reference sequence). The CDR3 has 13 residues. Trimming stripped 1 base from V and 1 base from J, with 7 bases between. The CDR3 protein is CAWSGRWNTEAFF. In DNA, the CDR3 is TGTGCCTGGAGTGGACGGTGGAACACTGAAGCTTTCTTT.

The rearrangement links TRBV5-1 to TRBJ1-1; D is ambiguous. Germline values: CDR1 SGHRS, CDR2 YFSETQ. V lost 4 bases and J lost 8, with 12 bases in between. This CDR3 has 12 amino acids. As DNA, the CDR3 is TGCGCCAGCAGCCCGTCCTCGGGGGAAGCTTTCTTT. As protein: CASSPSSGEAFF.

The chain is built from TRBV5-1 and TRBJ2-2; D may match TRBD1 or TRBD2 (5 bases each). V dropped 4 bases and J dropped 7 bases, with 14 bases sitting between them. Germline V gene sequence: CDR1 SGHRS, CDR2 YFSETQ. The CDR3 totals 14 residues. CDR3 nucleotides: TGCGCCAGCAGCCTGGGGGAAGGTCTCGGGGAGCTGTTTTTT. Translated, it gives CASSLGEGLGELFF. Variable domain in full (rest from reference TRBV5-1 and TRBJ2-2): KAGVTQTPRYLIKTRGQQVTLSCSPISGHRSVSWYQQTPGQGLQFLFEYFSETQRNKGNFPGRFSGRQFSNSRSEMNVSTLELGDSALYLCASSLGEGLGELFFGEGSRLTVL.

This clonotype has just a few counts. V is TRBV9 and J is TRBJ2-4; the D gene is possibly TRBD1 (5 bases). The CDR3 has 14 residues. The germline CDR1 and CDR2 sequences are SGDLS and YYNGEE. Trimming stripped 0 bases from V and 6 bases from J, with 10 bases between. In DNA form, the CDR3 reads TGTGCCAGCAGCGTAGCTTGGCAGGGAAACATTCAGTACTTC. It yields the protein CASSVAWQGNIQYF.

This clonotype was detected only a few times. The chain joins TRBV11-2 to TRBJ2-3, with TRBD1 as a possible D gene (5 bases). Trimming removed 1 base at V and 2 bases at J, with 10 bases between. Germline V gives CDR1 SGHAT, CDR2 FQNNGV. The CDR3 totals 15 residues. DNA for the CDR3: TGTGCCAGCAGCTTAGCAGGCAGGGACACAGATACGCAGTATTTT. Its protein product is CASSLAGRDTDTQYF.

This clonotype has ten or more counts. The chain is built from TRBV4-1 and TRBJ1-6; no clear D. From germline, CDR1 is MGHRA and CDR2 YSYEKL. Trimming removed 1 base at V and 7 bases at J, with 8 bases between. This CDR3 is built from 14 residues. The CDR3 DNA sequence: TGCGCCAGCAGCCAAGGGGGTGGGAATTCACCCCTCCACTTT. Its protein is CASSQGGGNSPLHF.

The chain employs TRBV4-3 and TRBJ2-3, with D tentatively TRBD2 (6 bases). V dropped 0 bases and J dropped 3 bases, with 10 bases sitting between them. The CDR3 length is 15 residues. Germline CDR1 is LGHNA and CDR2 is YSLEER. CDR3 protein: CASSQELAPTDTQYF. The DNA of the CDR3 is TGCGCCAGCAGCCAAGAGCTAGCGCCTACAGATACGCAGTATTTT.

The J gene is TRBJ2-1, the V gene TRBV20-1; 14 nucleotides agree with TRBD2. This CDR3 is 12 amino acids long. Germline trimming cut 6 bases from V and 15 bases from J; bases unmatched to any gene: 7. The germline CDR1 and CDR2 sequences are DFQATT and SNEGSKA (reference sequence). CDR3: CSASGLAGGPFF. The CDR3 nucleotides read TGCAGTGCCTCCGGACTAGCGGGAGGCCCGTTCTTC.

This clonotype was seen more than once but under ten times. The chain links TRBV7-6 to TRBJ1-2; D is uncertain. V was clipped by 0 bases and J by 3 bases, with 8 bases between them. Germline V CDR1 and CDR2: SGHVS, FNYEAQ. This CDR3 has 14 amino acids. CDR3 in amino acids: CASSLAYGDYGYTF. The CDR3 nucleotides read TGTGCCAGCAGCTTAGCGTACGGAGACTATGGCTACACCTTC.

The chain joins TRBV5-4 to TRBJ2-3, with D perhaps matching TRBD1 (6 bases). This CDR3 region has 16 residues. V was cut by 2 bases and J by 0 bases, with 13 bases left in between. Germline CDR1 reads SGHNT; CDR2 reads YYREEE (reference sequence). This CDR3 reads CASSLRTAASTDTQYF. The CDR3 bases are TGTGCCAGCAGCTTAAGGACAGCCGCTAGCACAGATACGCAGTATTTT.

This clonotype was recorded a few times. The CDR3: CASSPGGGGYHEQYF. Here the CDR3 DNA reads TGTGCCAGCAGTCCTGGAGGGGGAGGGTATCACGAGCAGTACTTC. The V gene is TRBV12-3 or TRBV12-4, the J gene TRBJ2-7; D possibly corresponds to TRBD2 (7 bases). The V end lost 5 bases, the J end lost 5 bases, and 19 bases lay between the germline ends. The CDR3 totals 15 residues.

This rearrangement joins TRBV12-3 or TRBV12-4 to TRBJ1-1; D is unresolved. The CDR3 extends over 13 amino acids. V lost 3 bases and J 1 base, leaving 6 bases between the germline ends. As DNA, the CDR3 is TGTGCCAGCAGTTTCGTCTCGAACACTGAAGCTTTCTTT. Translated: CASSFVSNTEAFF.

This clonotype has a count of ten or more. The rearrangement uses TRBV2 and TRBJ2-2; D is uncertain. This CDR3 spans 11 amino acids. From germline, CDR1 is SNHLY and CDR2 FYNNEI. Trimming removed 6 bases at V and 6 bases at J, with 5 bases between. Here the CDR3 DNA reads TGTGCCAGCAGAGCGCCCGGGGAGCTGTTTTTT. Translating gives CASRAPGELFF.

In this sample, this clonotype turned up a few times. DNA of the CDR3: TGTGCCAGCAGCCCCGGGACTAGCGGGGGGCCCTACGAGCAGTACTTC. Translation: CASSPGTSGGPYEQYF. This chain connects TRBV7-9 to TRBJ2-7; 15 bases are shared with TRBD2. In germline, CDR1 is SEHNR, CDR2 FQNEAQ (reference sequence). Germline trimming cut 5 bases from V and 2 bases from J; bases unmatched to any gene: 4. The CDR3 runs 16 residues.

This clonotype was seen once. The J gene is TRBJ2-7, the V gene TRBV9; D gene unclear. Per germline, CDR1 SGDLS and CDR2 YYNGEE. CDR3 length: 14 amino acids. Trimming removed 1 base at V and 1 base at J, with 9 bases between. For the CDR3, the DNA is TGTGCCAGCAGCGTAACCGGGTCATCCTACGAGCAGTACTTC. This sequence encodes CASSVTGSSYEQYF.

About this clonotype: An end of the junction does not agree with germline; a read error may underlie this. The CDR3 region is CASSLAGHIPYAQYF. The CDR3 DNA reads TGTGCCAGCAGCTTAGCGGGACACATTCCCTACGCGCAGTACTTC. This chain connects TRBV13 to TRBJ2-7; tentatively, D is TRBD1 (6 bases). CDR1 and CDR2 (germline): PRHDT, FYEKMQ (reference sequence). CDR3 length: 15 residues.

This clonotype was observed a few times. V is TRBV20-1 and J is TRBJ2-3, with unresolved D. Trimming removed 3 bases from V and 8 bases from J, with 18 bases in between. CDR3 length equals 14 residues. Germline assignment: CDR1 DFQATT and CDR2 SNEGSKA (reference sequence). DNA for the CDR3: TGCAGTGCTAGCCCCCTCTCGGATCCGGGTACGCAGTATTTT. It is translated as CSASPLSDPGTQYF.

In regard to this clonotype: The junction does not match germline at one end; this may be a read error. The chain links TRBV5-4 to TRBJ2-1, with D tentatively TRBD1 or TRBD2 (6 bases each). This CDR3 region has 16 residues. Germline values: CDR1 SGHNT, CDR2 YYREEE (reference sequence). This CDR3 reads CASSLEGGGSNNEQFF. CDR3 coding DNA: TGTGCCAGCAGCTTGGAGGGGGGAGGCTCCAACAATGAGCAGTTCTTC.

The rearrangement links TRBV11-2 to TRBJ2-7, with 7 positions matching TRBD2. V gave up 1 base and J gave up 3 bases; unmatched junction bases: 6. Germline V CDR1 and CDR2: SGHAT, FQNNGV. CDR3 size: 15 residues. CDR3 residues: CASSLVSGPLYEQYF. The DNA of the CDR3 is TGTGCCAGCAGCTTAGTTAGCGGGCCGCTCTACGAGCAGTACTTC.

This clonotype was picked up many times. V and J are TRBV20-1 and TRBJ2-4; no definite D call. V lost 0 bases, J lost 1 base, and 7 bases lay in between. The CDR3 is 14 residues long. Germline lookup yields CDR1 DFQATT and CDR2 SNEGSKA (reference sequence). Here the CDR3 DNA reads TGCAGTGCTAGAGACGACGCCGCCAAAAACATTCAGTACTTC. Translation gives CSARDDAAKNIQYF.

By its share, this clonotype is large. The chain has TRBV18 and TRBJ2-7; TRBD1 agrees at 7 bases. The CDR3 loop spans 13 amino acids. V trimming: 5 bases; J trimming: 6 bases; junction bases outside the gene matches: 7. Germline V CDR1 and CDR2: KGHSH, LQKENI. In nucleotides, the CDR3 is TGTGCCAGCTCATCAACAGGGGTTAGCGAGCAGTACTTC. Translation: CASSSTGVSEQYF.